This is a list of T cell receptor beta chains from one sample in a study of OX40 agonist ivuxolimab in advanced cancers. Data came from immunoSEQ multiplex PCR; TCRdb stores just in-frame clones and leaves some out. The sample consists of around 80,000 clones, about 91% of them appearing once. Sequences were derived from CD4+ or CD8+ T cells sorted from blood, sampled in a trial of the OX40 agonist ivuxolimab. The receptor set was obtained from an adult with an advanced solid tumor such as melanoma, head and neck, liver or kidney cancer. Each CDR3 is given with its conserved first and last residue. Fields, in order: J gene, D gene, clone size, V gene, CDR3 protein, CDR3 DNA. A D gene is named only where the DNA matches it firmly. Size tells how often a clone was seen (once, few, many) or the class of an expanded clone, and some rows leave it out.

J: TRBJ2-3
D: -
size: -
V: TRBV6-6
CDR3: CASRRRALTDTQYF
DNA: TGTGCCAGCCGCCGGAGGGCCTTGACAGATACGCAGTATTTT

J: TRBJ2-3
D: -
size: -
V: TRBV6-5
CDR3: CASSYGLTLTDTQYF
DNA: TGTGCCAGCAGTTACGGACTGACCCTCACAGATACGCAGTATTTT

J: TRBJ1-1
D: TRBD1
size: few
V: TRBV10-1
CDR3: CASSEGGTANTEAFF
DNA: TGCGCCAGCAGTGAGGGGGGGACAGCGAACACTGAAGCTTTCTTT

J: TRBJ2-7
D: TRBD1
size: -
V: TRBV7-2
CDR3: CASTEMRGPYEQYF
DNA: TGTGCCAGCACCGAGATGAGGGGGCCCTACGAGCAGTACTTC

J: TRBJ1-5
D: -
size: -
V: TRBV7-8
CDR3: CASSLGSGIGTAQHF
DNA: TGTGCCAGCAGCTTAGGGAGCGGGATAGGTACGGCCCAGCATTTT

J: TRBJ2-7
D: -
size: -
V: TRBV18
CDR3: CASSPSGGHEQYF
DNA: TGTGCCAGCTCACCCTCAGGCGGGCACGAGCAGTACTTC

J: TRBJ2-5
D: -
size: -
V: TRBV9
CDR3: CASSPIPGRETQYF
DNA: TGTGCCAGCAGCCCGATCCCTGGGAGGGAGACCCAGTACTTC

J: TRBJ2-1
D: -
size: -
V: TRBV7-2
CDR3: CASYLGVGYNEQFF
DNA: TGTGCCAGCTACTTGGGGGTGGGGTACAATGAGCAGTTCTTC

J: TRBJ2-5
D: TRBD1
size: few
V: TRBV28
CDR3: CASRTGNIRETQYF
DNA: TGTGCCAGCAGGACAGGGAATATACGAGAGACCCAGTACTTC

J: TRBJ2-3
D: -
size: -
V: TRBV5-1
CDR3: CASTPSVSTDTQYF
DNA: TGCGCCAGCACCCCCAGCGTAAGCACAGATACGCAGTATTTT